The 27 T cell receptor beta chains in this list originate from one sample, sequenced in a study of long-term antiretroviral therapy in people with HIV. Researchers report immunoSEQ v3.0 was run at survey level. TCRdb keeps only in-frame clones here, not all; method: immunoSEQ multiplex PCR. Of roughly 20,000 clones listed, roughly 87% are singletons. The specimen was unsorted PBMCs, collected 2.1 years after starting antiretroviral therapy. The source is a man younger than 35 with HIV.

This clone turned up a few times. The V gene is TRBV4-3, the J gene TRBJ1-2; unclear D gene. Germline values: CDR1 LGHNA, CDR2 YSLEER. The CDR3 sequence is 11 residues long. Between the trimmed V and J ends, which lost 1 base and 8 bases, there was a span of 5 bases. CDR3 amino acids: CASSQGRGYTF. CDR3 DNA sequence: TGCGCCAGCAGCCAAGGGCGCGGCTACACCTTC.

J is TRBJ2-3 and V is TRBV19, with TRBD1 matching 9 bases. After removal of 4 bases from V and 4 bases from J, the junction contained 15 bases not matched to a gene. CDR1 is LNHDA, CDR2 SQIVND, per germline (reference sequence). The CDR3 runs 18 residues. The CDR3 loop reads CASSTSILSRDRADTQYF. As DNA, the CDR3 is TGTGCCAGTAGTACCTCCATTCTATCCCGGGACAGGGCAGATACGCAGTATTTT.

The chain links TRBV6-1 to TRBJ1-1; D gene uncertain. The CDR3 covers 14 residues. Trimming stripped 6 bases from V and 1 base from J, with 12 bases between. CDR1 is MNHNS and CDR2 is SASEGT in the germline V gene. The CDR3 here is CASRNSNSNTEAFF. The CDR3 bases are TGTGCCAGCAGAAACAGTAACTCGAACACTGAAGCTTTCTTT.

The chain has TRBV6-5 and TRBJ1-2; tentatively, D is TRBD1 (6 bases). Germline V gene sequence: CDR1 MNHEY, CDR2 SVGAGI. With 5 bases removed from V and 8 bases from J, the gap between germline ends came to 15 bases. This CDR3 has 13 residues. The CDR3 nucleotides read TGTGCCAGCAGTGGAACAGGGTTCTACGGCTACACCTTC. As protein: CASSGTGFYGYTF.

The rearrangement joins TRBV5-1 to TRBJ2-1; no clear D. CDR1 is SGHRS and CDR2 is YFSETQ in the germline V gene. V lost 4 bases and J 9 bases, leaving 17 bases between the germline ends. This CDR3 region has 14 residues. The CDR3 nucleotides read TGCGCCAGCAGCCCCCTTCGGCGGTTGGGTGAGCAGTTCTTC. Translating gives CASSPLRRLGEQFF. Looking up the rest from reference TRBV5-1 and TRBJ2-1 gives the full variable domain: KAGVTQTPRYLIKTRGQQVTLSCSPISGHRSVSWYQQTPGQGLQFLFEYFSETQRNKGNFPGRFSGRQFSNSRSEMNVSTLELGDSALYLCASSPLRRLGEQFFGPGTRLTVL.

The CDR3 bases are TGTGCCAGCAGCGCGGCTTACTACGAGCAGTACTTC. Its translation is CASSAAYYEQYF. The chain couples TRBV7-8 to TRBJ2-7; no reliable D call. There are 12 residues in the CDR3. V shed 5 bases and J shed 3 bases, with 8 bases lying between them. The germline V gene encodes CDR1 SGHVS and CDR2 FQNEAQ.

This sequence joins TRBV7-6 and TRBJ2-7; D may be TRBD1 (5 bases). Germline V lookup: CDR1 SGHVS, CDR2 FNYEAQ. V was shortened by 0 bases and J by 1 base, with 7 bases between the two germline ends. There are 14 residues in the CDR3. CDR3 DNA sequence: TGTGCCAGCAGCTTAGCGTCAGGGTCCTACGAGCAGTACTTC. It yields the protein CASSLASGSYEQYF.

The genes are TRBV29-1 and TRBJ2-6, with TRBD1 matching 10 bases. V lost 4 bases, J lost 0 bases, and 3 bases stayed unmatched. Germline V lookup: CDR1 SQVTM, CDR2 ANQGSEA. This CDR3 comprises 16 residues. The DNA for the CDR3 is TGCAGCGTTGGGACAGGGGGTATCTCTGGGGCCAACGTCCTGACTTTC. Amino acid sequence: CSVGTGGISGANVLTF.

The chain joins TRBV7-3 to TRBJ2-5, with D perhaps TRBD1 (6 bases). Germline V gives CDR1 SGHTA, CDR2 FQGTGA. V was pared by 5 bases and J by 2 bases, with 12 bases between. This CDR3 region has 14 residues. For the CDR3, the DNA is TGTGCCAGCAGCCCTTCAGGGGTTCAAGAGACCCAGTACTTC. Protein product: CASSPSGVQETQYF.

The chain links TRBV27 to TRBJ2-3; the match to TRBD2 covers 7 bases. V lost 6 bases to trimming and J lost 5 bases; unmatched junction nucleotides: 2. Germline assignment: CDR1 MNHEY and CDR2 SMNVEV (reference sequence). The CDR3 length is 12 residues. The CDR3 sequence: CASSGGIDTQYF. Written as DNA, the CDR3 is TGTGCCAGCAGCGGGGGGATAGATACGCAGTATTTT.

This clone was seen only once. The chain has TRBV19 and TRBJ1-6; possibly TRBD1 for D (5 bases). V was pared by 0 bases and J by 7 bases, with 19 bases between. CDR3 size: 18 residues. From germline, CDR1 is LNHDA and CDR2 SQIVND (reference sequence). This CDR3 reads CASSIEGRGVDLNSPLHF. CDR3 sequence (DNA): TGTGCCAGTAGTATAGAAGGCCGGGGCGTGGACCTCAATTCACCCCTCCACTTT. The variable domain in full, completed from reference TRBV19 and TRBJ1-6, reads DGGITQSPKYLFRKEGQNVTLSCEQNLNHDAMYWYRQDPGQGLRLIYYSQIVNDFQKGDIAEGYSVSREKKESFPLTVTSAQKNPTAFYLCASSIEGRGVDLNSPLHFGNGTRLTVT.

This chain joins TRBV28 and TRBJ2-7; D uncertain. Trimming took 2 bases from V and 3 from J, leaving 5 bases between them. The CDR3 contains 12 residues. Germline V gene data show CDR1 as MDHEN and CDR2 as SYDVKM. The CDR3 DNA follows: TGTGCCAGCAGTTTAGGGTACTACGAGCAGTACTTC. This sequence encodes CASSLGYYEQYF. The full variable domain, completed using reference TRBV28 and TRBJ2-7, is DVKVTQSSRYLVKRTGEKVFLECVQDMDHENMFWYRQDPGLGLRLIYFSYDVKMKEKGDIPEGYSVSREKKERFSLILESASTNQTSMYLCASSLGYYEQYFGPGTRLTVT.

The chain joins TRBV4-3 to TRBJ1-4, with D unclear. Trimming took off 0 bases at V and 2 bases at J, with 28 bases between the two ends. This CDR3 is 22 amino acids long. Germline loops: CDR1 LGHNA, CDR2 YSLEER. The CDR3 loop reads CASSQDQPFSAGWMGTNEKLFF. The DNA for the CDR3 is TGCGCCAGCAGCCAAGACCAGCCTTTTAGTGCGGGATGGATGGGTACTAATGAAAAACTGTTTTTT.

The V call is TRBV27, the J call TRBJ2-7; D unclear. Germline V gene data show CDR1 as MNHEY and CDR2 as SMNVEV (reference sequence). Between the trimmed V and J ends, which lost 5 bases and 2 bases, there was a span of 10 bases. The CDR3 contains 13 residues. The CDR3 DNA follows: TGTGCCAGCAGTCCGCGGCCCACCTACGAGCAGTACTTC. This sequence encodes CASSPRPTYEQYF.

This chain's CDR3 is CASSLGGASDTQYF. The CDR3 bases are TGCGCCAGCAGCTTGGGGGGGGCCTCAGATACGCAGTATTTT. This rearrangement joins TRBV5-1 to TRBJ2-3; D tentatively reads TRBD1 or TRBD2 (6 bases each). V was shortened by 0 bases and J by 4 bases, with 9 bases between the two germline ends. The germline V gene has CDR1 SGHRS and CDR2 YFSETQ. The CDR3 is 14 residues long.

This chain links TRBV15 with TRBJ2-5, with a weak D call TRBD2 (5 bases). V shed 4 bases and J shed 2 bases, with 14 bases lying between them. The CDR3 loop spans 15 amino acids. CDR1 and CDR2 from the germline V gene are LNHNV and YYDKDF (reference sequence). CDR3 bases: TGTGCCACCAGCAATTCAGGAGGCCTACAAGAGACCCAGTACTTC. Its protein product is CATSNSGGLQETQYF.

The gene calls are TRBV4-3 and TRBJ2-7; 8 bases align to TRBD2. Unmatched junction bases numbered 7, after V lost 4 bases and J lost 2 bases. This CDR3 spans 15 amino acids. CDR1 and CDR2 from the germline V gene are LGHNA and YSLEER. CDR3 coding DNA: TGCGCCAGCAGCCTCAGCGGGGGAGGGACCTACGAGCAGTACTTC. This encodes CASSLSGGGTYEQYF.

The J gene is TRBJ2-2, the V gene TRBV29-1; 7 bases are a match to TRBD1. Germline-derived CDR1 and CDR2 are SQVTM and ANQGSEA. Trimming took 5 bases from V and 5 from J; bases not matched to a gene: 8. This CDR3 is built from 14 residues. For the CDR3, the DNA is TGCAGCGTTTCCGGGACAGTTGTTACCGGGGAGCTGTTTTTT. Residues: CSVSGTVVTGELFF.

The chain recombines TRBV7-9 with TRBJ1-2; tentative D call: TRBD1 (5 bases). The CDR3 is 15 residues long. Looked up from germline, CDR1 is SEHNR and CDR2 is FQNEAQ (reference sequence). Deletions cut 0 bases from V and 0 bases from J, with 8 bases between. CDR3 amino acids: CASSLAGTSNYGYTF. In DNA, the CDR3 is TGTGCCAGCAGCTTAGCCGGGACTTCTAACTATGGCTACACCTTC.

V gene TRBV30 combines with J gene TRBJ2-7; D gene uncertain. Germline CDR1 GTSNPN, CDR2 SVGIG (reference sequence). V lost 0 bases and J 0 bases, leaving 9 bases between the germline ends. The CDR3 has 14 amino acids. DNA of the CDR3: TGTGCCTGGAGTGTGGCAGAGAGCTCCTACGAGCAGTACTTC. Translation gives CAWSVAESSYEQYF.

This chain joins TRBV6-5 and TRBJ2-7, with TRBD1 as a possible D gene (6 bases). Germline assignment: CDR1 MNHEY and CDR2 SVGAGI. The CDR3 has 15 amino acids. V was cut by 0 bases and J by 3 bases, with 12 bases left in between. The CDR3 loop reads CASSYSMDSIYEQYF. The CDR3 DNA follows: TGTGCCAGCAGTTACTCGATGGACAGTATCTACGAGCAGTACTTC.

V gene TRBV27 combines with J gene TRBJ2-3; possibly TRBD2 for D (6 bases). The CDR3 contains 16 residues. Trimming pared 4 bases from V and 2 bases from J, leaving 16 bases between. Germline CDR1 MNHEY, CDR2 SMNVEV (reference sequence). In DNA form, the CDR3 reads TGTGCCAGCAGTTCCCGACCCGGGAGTTTCACAGATACGCAGTATTTT. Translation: CASSSRPGSFTDTQYF.

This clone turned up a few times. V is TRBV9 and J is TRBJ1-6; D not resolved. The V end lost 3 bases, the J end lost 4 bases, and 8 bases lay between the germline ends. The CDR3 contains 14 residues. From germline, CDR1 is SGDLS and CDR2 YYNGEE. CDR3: CASSGQGYNSPLHF. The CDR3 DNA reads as TGTGCCAGCAGCGGCCAAGGGTATAATTCACCCCTCCACTTT.

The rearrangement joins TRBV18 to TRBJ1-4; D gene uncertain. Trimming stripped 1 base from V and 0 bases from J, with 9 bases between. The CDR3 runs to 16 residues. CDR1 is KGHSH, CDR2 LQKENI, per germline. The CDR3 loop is CASSPRPPATNEKLFF. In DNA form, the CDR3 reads TGTGCCAGCTCACCACGCCCCCCTGCAACTAATGAAAAACTGTTTTTT. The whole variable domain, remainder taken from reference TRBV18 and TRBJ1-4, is NAGVMQNPRHLVRRRGQEARLRCSPMKGHSHVYWYRQLPEEGLKFMVYLQKENIIDESGMPKERFSAEFPKEGPSILRIQQVVRGDSAAYFCASSPRPPATNEKLFFGSGTQLSVL.

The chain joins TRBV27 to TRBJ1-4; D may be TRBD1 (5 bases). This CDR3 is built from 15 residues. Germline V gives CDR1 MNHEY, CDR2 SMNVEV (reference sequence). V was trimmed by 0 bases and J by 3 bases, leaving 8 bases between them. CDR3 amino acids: CASSLSDRPNEKLFF. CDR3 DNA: TGTGCCAGCAGTTTATCTGACAGACCTAATGAAAAACTGTTTTTT.

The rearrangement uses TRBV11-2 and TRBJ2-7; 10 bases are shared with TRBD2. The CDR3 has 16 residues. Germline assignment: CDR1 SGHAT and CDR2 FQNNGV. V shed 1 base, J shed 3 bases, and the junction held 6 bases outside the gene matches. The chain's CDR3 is CASSLAALAGDYEQYF. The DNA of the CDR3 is TGTGCCAGCAGCTTAGCCGCTCTAGCGGGGGACTACGAGCAGTACTTC.

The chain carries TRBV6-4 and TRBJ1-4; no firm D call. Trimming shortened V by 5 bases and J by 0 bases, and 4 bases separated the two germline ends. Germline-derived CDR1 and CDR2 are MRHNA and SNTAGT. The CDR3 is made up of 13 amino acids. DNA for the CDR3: TGTGCCAGCAGTCGGACAACTAATGAAAAACTGTTTTTT. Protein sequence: CASSRTTNEKLFF.